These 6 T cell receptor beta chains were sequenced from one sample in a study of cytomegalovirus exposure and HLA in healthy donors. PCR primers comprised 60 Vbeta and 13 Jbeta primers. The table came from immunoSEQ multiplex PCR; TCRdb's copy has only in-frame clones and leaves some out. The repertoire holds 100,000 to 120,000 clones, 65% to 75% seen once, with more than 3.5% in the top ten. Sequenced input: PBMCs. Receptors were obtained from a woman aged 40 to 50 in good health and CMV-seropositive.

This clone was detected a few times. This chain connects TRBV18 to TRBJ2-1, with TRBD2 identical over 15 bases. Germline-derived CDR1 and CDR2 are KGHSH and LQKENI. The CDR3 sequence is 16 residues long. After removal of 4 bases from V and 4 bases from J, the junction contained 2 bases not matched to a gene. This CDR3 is CASSRTSGGGYNEQFF. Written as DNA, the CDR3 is TGTGCCAGCTCACGGACTAGCGGGGGGGGTTACAATGAGCAGTTCTTC.

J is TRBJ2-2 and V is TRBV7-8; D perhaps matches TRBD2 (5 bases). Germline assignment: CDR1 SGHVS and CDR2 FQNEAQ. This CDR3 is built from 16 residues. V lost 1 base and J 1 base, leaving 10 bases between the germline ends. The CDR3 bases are TGTGCCAGCAGCTTAGGTCGCCGGGAGAACACCGGGGAGCTGTTTTTT. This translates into CASSLGRRENTGELFF.

The CDR3 DNA sequence: TGTGCCAGCAGTTACGCAAGTGATCAGGGGACCCAGTACTTC. Amino acids: CASSYASDQGTQYF. J is TRBJ2-5 and V is TRBV6-5; TRBD1 might be the D (5 bases). CDR1 and CDR2 from the germline V gene are MNHEY and SVGAGI. The CDR3 loop spans 14 amino acids. Trimming left V 2 bases short and J 7 bases short, with 14 bases between.

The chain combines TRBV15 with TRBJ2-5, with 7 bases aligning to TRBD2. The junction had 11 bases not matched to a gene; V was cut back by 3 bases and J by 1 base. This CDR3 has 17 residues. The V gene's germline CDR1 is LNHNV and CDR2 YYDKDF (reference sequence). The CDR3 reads CATSRGGGFSGQETQYF. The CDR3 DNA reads TGTGCCACCAGCAGGGGCGGGGGATTCAGCGGCCAAGAGACCCAGTACTTC.

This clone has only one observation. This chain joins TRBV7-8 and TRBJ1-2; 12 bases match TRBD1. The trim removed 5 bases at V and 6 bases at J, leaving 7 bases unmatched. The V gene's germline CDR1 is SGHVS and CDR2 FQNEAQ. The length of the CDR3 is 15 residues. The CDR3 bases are TGTGCCAGCAGCCCGAACCGGGACAGGGGGCATGGCTACACCTTC. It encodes CASSPNRDRGHGYTF. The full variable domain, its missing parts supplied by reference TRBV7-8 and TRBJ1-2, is GAGVSQSPRYKVAKRGQDVALRCDPISGHVSLFWYQQALGQGPEFLTYFQNEAQLDKSGLPSDRFFAERPEGSVSTLKIQRTQQEDSAVYLCASSPNRDRGHGYTFGSGTRLTVV.

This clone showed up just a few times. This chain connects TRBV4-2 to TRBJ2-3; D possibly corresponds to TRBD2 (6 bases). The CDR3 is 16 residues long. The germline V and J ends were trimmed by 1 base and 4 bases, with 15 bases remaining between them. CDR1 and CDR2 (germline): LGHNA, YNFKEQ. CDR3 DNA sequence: TGTGCCAGCAGCCAAGGGCGGGGAGGAACTGCAGATACGCAGTATTTT. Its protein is CASSQGRGGTADTQYF.